The 13 T cell receptor beta chains presented below share a single source sample, sequenced in a study of blood T cell repertoires in COVID-19. The protocol was immunoSEQ multiplex PCR, while the TCRdb copy is restricted to in-frame clones and leaves out a portion. In the table there are tens of thousands of clones, about 86% of which are singletons. The material sequenced was peripheral blood. These receptors were taken from a woman in her fifties or sixties with acute or convalescent COVID-19.

This clone was observed a few times. The genes are TRBV24-1 and TRBJ1-6; D ambiguous. This CDR3 region has 18 residues. Germline V gives CDR1 KGHDR, CDR2 SFDVKD. The V and J ends lost 4 bases and 0 bases respectively, with 15 bases between them. CDR3 DNA: TGTGCCACCAGTGACCCCCCGCCCGCGAGCTCCTATAATTCACCCCTCCACTTT. The encoded protein is CATSDPPPASSYNSPLHF.

V is TRBV5-4 and J is TRBJ1-2, with a tentative D call TRBD1 (6 bases). The CDR3 spans 16 residues. Trimming left V 4 bases short and J 2 bases short, with 18 bases between. Germline V gene data show CDR1 as SGHNT and CDR2 as YYREEE (reference sequence). DNA for the CDR3: TGTGCCAGCAGCCGGGCGGGGGCAGGAGGGAACTATGGCTACACCTTC. Translating gives CASSRAGAGGNYGYTF.

The gene calls are TRBV13 and TRBJ2-7; TRBD2 agrees at 10 bases. Unmatched junction bases numbered 8, after V lost 8 bases and J lost 1 base. The CDR3 extends over 15 amino acids. The germline gives CDR1 PRHDT, CDR2 FYEKMQ (reference sequence). CDR3 coding DNA: TGTGCCAGCGGGCTAGCGGGGGCACTTTCCTACGAGCAGTACTTC. Translated, it gives CASGLAGALSYEQYF.

The chain is built from TRBV9 and TRBJ2-2; unclear D gene. V lost 5 bases and J 0 bases, leaving 8 bases between the germline ends. CDR3 length: 14 amino acids. Germline V lookup: CDR1 SGDLS, CDR2 YYNGEE. The CDR3: CASRPTSNTGELFF. CDR3 sequence (DNA): TGTGCCAGCAGACCTACGTCGAACACCGGGGAGCTGTTTTTT.

The chain carries TRBV29-1 and TRBJ2-1, with TRBD1 matching over 10 bases. The germline V gene encodes CDR1 SQVTM and CDR2 ANQGSEA. Unmatched junction bases numbered 11, after V lost 7 bases and J lost 8 bases. The CDR3 loop spans 14 amino acids. The CDR3 loop is CSGRRDRGFYEQFF. The CDR3 region has the DNA TGCAGCGGCCGTAGGGACAGGGGCTTCTATGAGCAGTTCTTC.

This clone occurred a few times. This sequence joins TRBV14 and TRBJ1-1, with D hard to call. Germline CDR1 SGHDN, CDR2 FVKESK. This CDR3 region has 17 residues. The germline V and J ends were trimmed by 0 bases and 4 bases, with 18 bases remaining between them. The CDR3 nucleotides read TGTGCCAGCAGCCAAGATCGGTGGATCGGAGGTGGCACTGAAGCTTTCTTT. Translation: CASSQDRWIGGGTEAFF.

The V and J genes are TRBV2 and TRBJ1-6; TRBD1 is a possible D gene (5 bases). Germline V gene data show CDR1 as SNHLY and CDR2 as FYNNEI. V gave up 4 bases and J gave up 13 bases, with 14 bases separating them. The CDR3 runs 13 residues. CDR3 sequence reads: CASSAQADHPLHF. As DNA, the CDR3 is TGTGCCAGCAGTGCACAGGCCGACCACCCCCTCCACTTT.

The chain is built from TRBV6-6 and TRBJ2-1; 8 positions match TRBD2. The CDR3 has 18 amino acids. J lost 4 bases, V lost 5 bases, and 16 bases had no gene match. Germline V gene lookup returns CDR1 MNHNY and CDR2 SVGAGI (reference sequence). CDR3 sequence (DNA): TGTGCCAGCAGTCCCCAGGGTAGCGGGGTCCATCTATACAATGAGCAGTTCTTC. This sequence encodes CASSPQGSGVHLYNEQFF.

V gene TRBV24-1 combines with J gene TRBJ2-2; possibly TRBD2 for D (5 bases). Germline loops: CDR1 KGHDR, CDR2 SFDVKD. Trimming left V 3 bases short and J 5 bases short, with 6 bases between. The CDR3 is 13 amino acids. The CDR3 loop reads CATSDPGTGELFF. The CDR3 region has the DNA TGTGCCACCAGTGATCCGGGGACCGGGGAGCTGTTTTTT.

The chain links TRBV6-1 to TRBJ2-7; TRBD1 agrees at 7 bases. V lost 0 bases and J lost 3; bases outside the gene matches: 11. The CDR3 covers 17 residues. Germline values: CDR1 MNHNS, CDR2 SASEGT. The CDR3 nucleotides read TGTGCCAGCAGTGAAGCGGGCGGTAGGGACAGCCACTACGAGCAGTACTTC. Translated: CASSEAGGRDSHYEQYF.

This sequence joins TRBV5-1 and TRBJ1-1; D is undetermined. Germline-derived CDR1 and CDR2 are SGHRS and YFSETQ. The CDR3 is 13 amino acids. Deletions cut 0 bases from V and 5 bases from J, with 8 bases between. CDR3 residues: CASSLAVSTEAFF. The DNA for the CDR3 is TGCGCCAGCAGCTTGGCCGTGAGTACTGAAGCTTTCTTT.

This clone was counted once. The V call is TRBV19, the J call TRBJ2-2; TRBD2 is a possible D gene (6 bases). Germline-derived CDR1 and CDR2 are LNHDA and SQIVND (reference sequence). With 7 bases removed from V and 2 bases from J, the gap between germline ends came to 14 bases. The CDR3 has 15 amino acids. The CDR3 sequence: CASTQQGGNTGELFF. Written as DNA, the CDR3 is TGTGCCAGTACTCAGCAGGGAGGCAACACCGGGGAGCTGTTTTTT.

The chain employs TRBV5-1 and TRBJ2-2; 8 bases match TRBD1. The J segment lost 4 bases and the V segment lost 4 bases, leaving 6 bases of the junction unmatched. The length of the CDR3 is 15 residues. Looked up from germline, CDR1 is SGHRS and CDR2 is YFSETQ. The CDR3 protein is CASSPGGAGTGELFF. The CDR3 nucleotides are TGCGCCAGCAGCCCAGGGGGCGCGGGCACCGGGGAGCTGTTTTTT.